The next 24 T cell receptor beta chains were all read from a single sample in a study of blood T cell repertoires in COVID-19. Only in-frame clones appear in the TCRdb table, and some are missing; sequencing was by immunoSEQ multiplex PCR. The data hold 200,000 to 250,000 clones, with under 85% observed a single time. Sequenced sample: peripheral blood. These receptors all come from a woman aged 25 to 39 with COVID-19, enrolled during active disease.

This clone was observed a single time. This rearrangement joins TRBV5-1 to TRBJ1-5; D perhaps matches TRBD1 (5 bases). Trimming pared 0 bases from V and 9 bases from J, leaving 10 bases between. This CDR3 has 13 amino acids. From germline, CDR1 is SGHRS and CDR2 YFSETQ. CDR3 in amino acids: CASSLAGLTPQHF. The DNA of the CDR3 is TGCGCCAGCAGCTTGGCAGGGCTCACGCCCCAGCATTTT.

This chain joins TRBV30 and TRBJ1-3; a weak D match, TRBD1 (5 bases). V lost 5 bases to trimming and J lost 2 bases, with 19 bases between them. CDR1 is GTSNPN and CDR2 is SVGIG in the germline V gene (reference sequence). This CDR3 region has 16 residues. CDR3 in DNA: TGTGCCTGGGCTCAACAGTGGGGGGAACCTGGAAACACCATATATTTT. This translates into CAWAQQWGEPGNTIYF.

The chain joins TRBV3-1 (or the pseudogene TRBV3-2) to TRBJ2-1, with a possible D match to TRBD2 (6 bases). With 6 bases removed from V and 1 base from J, the gap between germline ends came to 16 bases. Germline assignment: CDR1 LGHDT and CDR2 YNNKEL (reference sequence). The CDR3 spans 16 residues. Written as DNA, the CDR3 is TGTGCCAGCAGGGAGAGGGGTAGCGGTTCCTACAATGAGCAGTTCTTC. Translating it yields CASRERGSGSYNEQFF.

The genes are TRBV4-3 and TRBJ2-7, with D hard to call. V gave up 0 bases and J gave up 1 base, with 4 bases separating them. CDR1 and CDR2 from the germline V gene are LGHNA and YSLEER. CDR3 length: 13 residues. CDR3 coding DNA: TGCGCCAGCAGCCAAGATCATTCCTACGAGCAGTACTTC. It translates to CASSQDHSYEQYF.

The genes are TRBV2 and TRBJ2-2; no firm D call. There are 18 residues in the CDR3. V lost 4 bases and J lost 0, with 18 bases in between. Germline CDR1 SNHLY, CDR2 FYNNEI. The CDR3 DNA reads TGTGCCAGCAGTGTTTCCCCCCTCAGCGCCGCGAACACCGGGGAGCTGTTTTTT. This gives the protein CASSVSPLSAANTGELFF. The full variable domain, in which reference TRBV2 and TRBJ2-2 provide the parts outside the CDR3, is EPEVTQTPSHQVTQMGQEVILRCVPISNHLYFYWYRQILGQKVEFLVSFYNNEISEKSEIFDDQFSVERPDGSNFTLKIRSTKLEDSAMYFCASSVSPLSAANTGELFFGEGSRLTVL.

The rearrangement uses TRBV10-3 and TRBJ2-1, with D tentatively TRBD2 (5 bases). The CDR3 has 13 residues. Germline loops: CDR1 ENHRY, CDR2 SYGVKD. Deletions cut 2 bases from V and 7 bases from J, with 9 bases between. The CDR3: CAISERERNEQFF. The CDR3 DNA sequence: TGTGCCATCAGTGAGAGGGAGCGGAATGAGCAGTTCTTC.

The gene calls are TRBV7-2 and TRBJ2-1, with TRBD1 as a possible D gene (5 bases). CDR1 is SGHTA, CDR2 FQGNSA, per germline. V dropped 3 bases and J dropped 5 bases, with 8 bases sitting between them. CDR3 size: 13 residues. CDR3 coding DNA: TGTGCCAGCAGCTTGGGGCTAGACAATGAGCAGTTCTTC. This encodes CASSLGLDNEQFF.

This chain links TRBV7-6 with TRBJ2-5, with 12 bases lining up with TRBD2. CDR1 is SGHVS and CDR2 is FNYEAQ in the germline V gene. The trim removed 4 bases at V and 4 bases at J, leaving 4 bases unmatched. The CDR3 has 15 amino acids. DNA for the CDR3: TGTGCCAGCAGCTCTAGCGGGGGGGATATAGAGACCCAGTACTTC. It specifies CASSSSGGDIETQYF.

The chain recombines TRBV6-2 or TRBV6-3 with TRBJ2-1; D call uncertain. The CDR3 totals 14 residues. Germline loops: CDR1 MNHEY, CDR2 SVGEGT. V shed 1 base and J shed 0 bases, with 4 bases lying between them. This chain's CDR3 is CASSYFSSYNEQFF. DNA for the CDR3: TGTGCCAGCAGTTACTTTAGCTCCTACAATGAGCAGTTCTTC.

This clone showed up just once. This chain uses TRBV11-3 with TRBJ2-1; no reliable D call. CDR1 is SGHNT, CDR2 YENEEA, per germline. The CDR3 has 15 amino acids. V was trimmed by 0 bases and J by 0 bases, leaving 6 bases between them. This CDR3 is CASSLDEDSYNEQFF. The CDR3 bases are TGTGCCAGCAGCTTAGACGAGGACTCCTACAATGAGCAGTTCTTC.

This chain joins TRBV7-9 and TRBJ2-5; D is unresolved. This CDR3 is built from 14 residues. Trimming pared 4 bases from V and 1 base from J, leaving 10 bases between. Germline V CDR1 and CDR2: SEHNR, FQNEAQ (reference sequence). Here the CDR3 reads CASSSSSGQETQYF. The CDR3 DNA reads as TGTGCCAGCAGCTCCTCATCAGGCCAAGAGACCCAGTACTTC.

This clone was recorded only once. The genes are TRBV18 and TRBJ2-7; TRBD1 matches at 10 bases. Germline CDR1 and CDR2: KGHSH and LQKENI. The CDR3 consists of 15 residues. Trimming at V came to 4 bases and at J to 3 bases, leaving 6 bases not matched to a gene. CDR3 sequence (DNA): TGTGCCAGCTCACGCGGACAGGGGGGTGTCTACGAGCAGTACTTC. This codes for CASSRGQGGVYEQYF.

The V gene is TRBV25-1, the J gene TRBJ1-2, with D possibly matching TRBD1 (6 bases). CDR3 length equals 16 residues. V was shortened by 3 bases and J by 6 bases, with 20 bases between the two germline ends. The germline V gene encodes CDR1 MGHDK and CDR2 SYGVNS. In DNA, the CDR3 is TGTGCCAGCAGTGACCATATGGGGGGGCGCAAGAATGGCTACACCTTC. This gives the protein CASSDHMGGRKNGYTF.

This clone was seen a few times. J is TRBJ1-5 and V is TRBV4-2; 12 nucleotides line up with TRBD1. Germline V gene sequence: CDR1 LGHNA, CDR2 YNFKEQ. V trimming: 0 bases; J trimming: 7 bases; junction bases outside the gene matches: 7. The CDR3 totals 17 residues. Written as DNA, the CDR3 is TGTGCCAGCAGCCAAGACCCGTTGGGACAGGGGGCGCAGCCCCAGCATTTT. It codes for CASSQDPLGQGAQPQHF.

J is TRBJ2-1 and V is TRBV3-1 (or the pseudogene TRBV3-2), with 8 positions matching TRBD1. The V segment lost 1 base and the J segment 3 bases; nucleotides outside the gene matches: 5. The CDR3 spans 16 residues. Germline CDR1 LGHDT, CDR2 YNNKEL (reference sequence). The CDR3: CASSQAGTGIYNEQFF. CDR3 in DNA: TGTGCCAGCAGCCAAGCCGGGACAGGTATCTACAATGAGCAGTTCTTC.

V gene TRBV5-1 combines with J gene TRBJ1-5; 8 nucleotides match TRBD1. With V trimmed by 1 base and J by 4 bases, 4 bases remained unmatched. The CDR3 runs 15 residues. Germline-derived CDR1 and CDR2 are SGHRS and YFSETQ. The CDR3 DNA sequence: TGCGCCAGCAGCTTGTCAGGGGGCGCGAATCAGCCCCAGCATTTT. Protein product: CASSLSGGANQPQHF. Using reference TRBV5-1 and TRBJ1-5 for the parts outside the CDR3, the full variable domain is KAGVTQTPRYLIKTRGQQVTLSCSPISGHRSVSWYQQTPGQGLQFLFEYFSETQRNKGNFPGRFSGRQFSNSRSEMNVSTLELGDSALYLCASSLSGGANQPQHFGDGTRLSIL.

The chain uses TRBV2 and TRBJ2-2; TRBD2 aligns across 8 bases. Germline CDR1 and CDR2: SNHLY and FYNNEI. The CDR3 extends over 18 amino acids. Trimming took 6 bases from V and 4 from J; bases not matched to a gene: 16. CDR3 loop: CASSDTDPGTRGTGELFF. The CDR3 region has the DNA TGTGCCAGCAGCGATACCGACCCCGGGACTAGAGGCACCGGGGAGCTGTTTTTT.

The chain has TRBV6-5 and TRBJ2-5; the D gene is possibly TRBD1 (5 bases). Germline values: CDR1 MNHEY, CDR2 SVGAGI. The CDR3 is 14 amino acids. V lost 5 bases and J lost 2, with 12 bases in between. CDR3 coding DNA: TGTGCCAGCAGTCCCAGGGCACGGCAAGAGACCCAGTACTTC. This gives the protein CASSPRARQETQYF.

The chain uses TRBV3-1 (or the pseudogene TRBV3-2) and TRBJ1-2, with a weak D call TRBD1 (6 bases). The germline gives CDR1 LGHDT, CDR2 YNNKEL (reference sequence). V dropped 2 bases and J dropped 8 bases, with 18 bases sitting between them. This CDR3 is 15 amino acids long. The CDR3 here is CASSQKRRQEMGYTF. For the CDR3, the DNA is TGTGCCAGCAGCCAAAAAAGGAGACAGGAGATGGGCTACACCTTC.

V usage is TRBV6-2 or TRBV6-3 and J usage is TRBJ1-5, with 7 bases lining up with TRBD1. The ends lost 6 bases at V and 7 bases at J; junction bases unmatched: 6. Germline loops: CDR1 MNHEY, CDR2 SVGEGT. This CDR3 is 13 amino acids long. The CDR3 loop reads CASSPRGGQPQHF. The CDR3 DNA sequence: TGTGCCAGCAGCCCCAGAGGGGGCCAGCCCCAGCATTTT.

The V call is TRBV27, the J call TRBJ2-7; TRBD1 matches 8 bases. Trimming cost V 4 bases and J 3 bases; bases outside gene matches: 5. Looked up from germline, CDR1 is MNHEY and CDR2 is SMNVEV (reference sequence). The CDR3 loop spans 14 amino acids. The CDR3: CASSSGTGIYEQYF. DNA for the CDR3: TGTGCCAGCAGTTCCGGGACAGGAATCTACGAGCAGTACTTC.

This clone has only a few counts. The chain employs TRBV5-1 and TRBJ2-3, with TRBD2 matching 10 bases. The CDR3 is made up of 14 amino acids. Trimming took 1 base from V and 6 from J; bases not matched to a gene: 2. Germline assignment: CDR1 SGHRS and CDR2 YFSETQ. CDR3 nucleotides: TGCGCCAGCAGCTTGATTAGCGGGGGGGATACGCAGTATTTT. Translation gives CASSLISGGDTQYF.

This clone was seen only a few times. The chain has TRBV4-1 and TRBJ2-5, with a possible D match to TRBD2 (5 bases). Germline CDR1 reads MGHRA; CDR2 reads YSYEKL. CDR3 length: 15 amino acids. Deletions cut 4 bases from V and 1 base from J, with 13 bases between. The DNA of the CDR3 is TGCGCCAGCAGCCTCGCTATGGGGAGCCAAGAGACCCAGTACTTC. This translates into CASSLAMGSQETQYF.

The J gene is TRBJ2-3, the V gene TRBV27; D call uncertain. The CDR3 consists of 13 residues. CDR1 and CDR2 (germline): MNHEY, SMNVEV (reference sequence). V lost 3 bases, J lost 4 bases, and 8 bases lay in between. The CDR3 coding sequence is TGTGCCAGCAGTTTCAGTACCGCAGATACGCAGTATTTT. Amino acid sequence: CASSFSTADTQYF.